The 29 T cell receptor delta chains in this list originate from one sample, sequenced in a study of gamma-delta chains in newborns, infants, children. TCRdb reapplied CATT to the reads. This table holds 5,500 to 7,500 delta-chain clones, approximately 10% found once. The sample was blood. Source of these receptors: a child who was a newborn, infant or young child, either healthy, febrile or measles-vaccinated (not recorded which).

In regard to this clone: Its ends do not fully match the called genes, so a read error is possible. CDR3 in amino acids: CAWDTVWLGDNRAAKYTDKLIF. CDR3 DNA sequence: TGTGCCTGGGACACCGTATGGCTGGGGGATAACCGGGCGGCAAAGTACACCGATAAACTCATCTTT. The V and J genes are TRDV2 and TRDJ1, with 10 bases matching TRDD3. The J gene, absent from TCRdb, was called here by matching the DNA to germline. The CDR3 is 22 residues long. Germline CDR1 and CDR2: GEAIGNYY and EKD.

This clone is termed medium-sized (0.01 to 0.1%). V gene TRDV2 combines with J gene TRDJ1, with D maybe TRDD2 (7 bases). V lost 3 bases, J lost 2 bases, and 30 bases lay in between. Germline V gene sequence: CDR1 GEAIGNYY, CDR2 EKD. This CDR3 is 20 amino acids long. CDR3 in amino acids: CACDPLPVLGQRGSTDKLIF. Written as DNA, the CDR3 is TGTGCCTGTGACCCCCTTCCTGTACTGGGTCAGAGGGGGTCTACCGATAAACTCATCTTT.

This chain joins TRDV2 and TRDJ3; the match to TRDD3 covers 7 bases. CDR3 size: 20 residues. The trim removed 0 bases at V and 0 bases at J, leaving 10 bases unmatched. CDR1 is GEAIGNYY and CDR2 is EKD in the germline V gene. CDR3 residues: CACDTAFTGDDSWDTRQMFF. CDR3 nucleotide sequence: TGTGCCTGTGACACCGCCTTTACTGGGGACGACTCCTGGGACACCCGACAGATGTTTTTC.

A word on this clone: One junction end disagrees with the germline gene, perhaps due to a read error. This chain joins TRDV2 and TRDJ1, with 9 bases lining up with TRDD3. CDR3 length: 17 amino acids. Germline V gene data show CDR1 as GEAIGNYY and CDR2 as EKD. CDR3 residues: CACDTIGRLGETDKPIF. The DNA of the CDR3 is TGTGCCTGTGACACGATAGGGCGACTGGGGGAAACCGATAAACCCATCTTT.

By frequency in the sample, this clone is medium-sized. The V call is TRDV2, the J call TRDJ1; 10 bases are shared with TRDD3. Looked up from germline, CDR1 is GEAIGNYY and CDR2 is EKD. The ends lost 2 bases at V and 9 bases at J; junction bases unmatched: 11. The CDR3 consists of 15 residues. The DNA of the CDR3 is TGTGCCTGTGACAGACTGGGGGATCATAATAGGGAACTCATCTTT. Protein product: CACDRLGDHNRELIF.

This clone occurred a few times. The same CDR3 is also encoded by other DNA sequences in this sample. The CDR3 loop is CACDTLGVSSWDTRQMFF. CDR3 DNA: TGTGCCTGTGACACCCTGGGTGTAAGCTCCTGGGACACCCGACAGATGTTTTTC. The chain has TRDV2 and TRDJ3, with D maybe TRDD3 (5 bases). V was trimmed by 0 bases and J by 0 bases, leaving 11 bases between them. Germline lookup yields CDR1 GEAIGNYY and CDR2 EKD. The CDR3 runs to 18 residues.

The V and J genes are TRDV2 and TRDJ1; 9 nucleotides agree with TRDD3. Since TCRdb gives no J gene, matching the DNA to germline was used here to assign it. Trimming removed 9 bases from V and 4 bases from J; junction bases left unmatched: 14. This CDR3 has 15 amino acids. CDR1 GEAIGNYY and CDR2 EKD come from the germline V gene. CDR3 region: CAVDTLGETVDKLIF. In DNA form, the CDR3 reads TGTGCCGTGGACACACTGGGGGAGACCGTCGATAAACTCATCTTT.

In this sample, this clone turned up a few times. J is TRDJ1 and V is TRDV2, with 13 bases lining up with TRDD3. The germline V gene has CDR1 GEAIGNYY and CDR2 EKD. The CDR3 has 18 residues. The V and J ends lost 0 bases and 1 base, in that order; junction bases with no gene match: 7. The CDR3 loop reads CACDTVLGDTPFTDKLIF. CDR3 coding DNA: TGTGCCTGTGACACCGTACTGGGGGATACGCCGTTCACCGATAAACTCATCTTT.

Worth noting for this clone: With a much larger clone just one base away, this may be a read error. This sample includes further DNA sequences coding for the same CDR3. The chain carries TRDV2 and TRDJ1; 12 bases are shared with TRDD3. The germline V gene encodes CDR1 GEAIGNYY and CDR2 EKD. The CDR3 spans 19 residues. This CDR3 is CACDTILGDTLSYTDKLIF. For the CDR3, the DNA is TGTGCCTGCGACACGATACTGGGGGATACCCTGTCCTACACCGATAAACTCATCTTT.

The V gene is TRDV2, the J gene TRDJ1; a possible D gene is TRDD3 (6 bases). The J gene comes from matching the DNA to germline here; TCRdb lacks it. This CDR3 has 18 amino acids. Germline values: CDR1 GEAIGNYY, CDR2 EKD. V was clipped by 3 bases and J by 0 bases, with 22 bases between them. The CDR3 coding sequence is TGTGCCTGTGACCCCGTAAGGGGGGAGACGCGAGACACCGATAAACTCATCTTT. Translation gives CACDPVRGETRDTDKLIF.

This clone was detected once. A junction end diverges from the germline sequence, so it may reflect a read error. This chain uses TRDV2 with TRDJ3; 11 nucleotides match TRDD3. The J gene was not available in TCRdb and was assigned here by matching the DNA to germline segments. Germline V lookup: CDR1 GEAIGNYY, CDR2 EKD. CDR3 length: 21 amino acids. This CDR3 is CACDTGGYDPLASWDTRKMFF. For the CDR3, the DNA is TGTGCCTGTGATACTGGGGGATATGACCCATTAGCTTCCTGGGACACCCGAAAGATGTTTTTC.

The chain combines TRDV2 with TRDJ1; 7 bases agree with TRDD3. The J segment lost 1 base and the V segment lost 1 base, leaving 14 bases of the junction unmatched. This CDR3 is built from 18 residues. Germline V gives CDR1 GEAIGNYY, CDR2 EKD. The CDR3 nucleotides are TGTGCCTGTGACACACTTGGGGGAAGAGGTCCAAGCACCGATAAACTCATCTTT. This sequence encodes CACDTLGGRGPSTDKLIF.

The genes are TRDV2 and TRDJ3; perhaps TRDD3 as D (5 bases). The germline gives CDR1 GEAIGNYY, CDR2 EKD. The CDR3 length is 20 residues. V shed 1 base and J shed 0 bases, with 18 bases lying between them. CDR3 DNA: TGTGCCTGTGACACGGTCCTGGGACGCGAGAGCTCCTGGGACACCCGACAGATGTTTTTC. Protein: CACDTVLGRESSWDTRQMFF.

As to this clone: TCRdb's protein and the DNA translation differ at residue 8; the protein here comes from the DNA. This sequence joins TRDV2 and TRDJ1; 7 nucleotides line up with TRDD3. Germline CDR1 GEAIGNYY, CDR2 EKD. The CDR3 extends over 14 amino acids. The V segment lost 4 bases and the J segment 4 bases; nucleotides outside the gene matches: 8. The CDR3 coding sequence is TGTGCCTGTGATACACTGGGGAGGAGCGATAAACTCATCTTT. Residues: CACDTLGRSDKLIF.

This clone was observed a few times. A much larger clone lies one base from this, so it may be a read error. This CDR3 reads CACDTAGRYSWDTRQMFF. CDR3 bases: TGTGCCTGTGACACCGCTGGGAGATACTCCTGGGACACCCGACAGATGTTTTTC. This chain uses TRDV2 with TRDJ3, with TRDD3 as a possible D gene (5 bases). The V gene's germline CDR1 is GEAIGNYY and CDR2 EKD. The CDR3 is 18 amino acids. V gave up 0 bases and J gave up 0 bases, with 11 bases separating them.

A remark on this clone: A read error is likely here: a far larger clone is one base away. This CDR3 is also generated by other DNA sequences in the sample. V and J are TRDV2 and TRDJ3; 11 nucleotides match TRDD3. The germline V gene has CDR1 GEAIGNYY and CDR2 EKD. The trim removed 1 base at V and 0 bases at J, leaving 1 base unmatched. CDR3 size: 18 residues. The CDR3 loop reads CACDTTGGYSWDTRQMFF. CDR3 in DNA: TGTGCCTGTGACACTACTGGGGGATACTCCTGGGACACCCGACAGATGTTTTTC.

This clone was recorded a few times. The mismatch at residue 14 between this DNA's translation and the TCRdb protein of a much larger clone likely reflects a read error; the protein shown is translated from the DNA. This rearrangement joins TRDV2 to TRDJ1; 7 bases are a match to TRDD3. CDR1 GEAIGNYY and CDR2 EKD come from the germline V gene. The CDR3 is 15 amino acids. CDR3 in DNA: TGTGCCTGTGACGCGATGGGGGAACTCACCGATAAACTCACCTTT. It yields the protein CACDAMGELTDKLTF.

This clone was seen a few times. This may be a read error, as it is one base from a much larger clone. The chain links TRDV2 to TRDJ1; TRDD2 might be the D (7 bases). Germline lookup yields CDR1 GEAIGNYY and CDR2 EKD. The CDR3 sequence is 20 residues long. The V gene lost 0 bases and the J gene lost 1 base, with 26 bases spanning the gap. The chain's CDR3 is CACDTVRSYVLLGVTDKLIF. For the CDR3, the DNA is TGTGCCTGTGACACCGTTCGTTCCTACGTTCTACTGGGAGTCACCGATAAACTCATCTTT.

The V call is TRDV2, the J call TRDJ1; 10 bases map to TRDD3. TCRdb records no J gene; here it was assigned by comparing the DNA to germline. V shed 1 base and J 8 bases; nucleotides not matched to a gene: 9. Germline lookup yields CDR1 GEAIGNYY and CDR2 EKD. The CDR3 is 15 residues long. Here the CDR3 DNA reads TGTGCCTGTGACACAATACTTCGGGGGGATACGAAACTCATCTTT. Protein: CACDTILRGDTKLIF.

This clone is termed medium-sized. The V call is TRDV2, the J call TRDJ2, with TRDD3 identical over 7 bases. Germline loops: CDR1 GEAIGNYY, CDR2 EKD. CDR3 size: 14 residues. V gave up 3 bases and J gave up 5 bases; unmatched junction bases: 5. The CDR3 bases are TGTGCCTGTGACGGGCTGGGGGTTACAGCACAACTCTTCTTT. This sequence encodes CACDGLGVTAQLFF.

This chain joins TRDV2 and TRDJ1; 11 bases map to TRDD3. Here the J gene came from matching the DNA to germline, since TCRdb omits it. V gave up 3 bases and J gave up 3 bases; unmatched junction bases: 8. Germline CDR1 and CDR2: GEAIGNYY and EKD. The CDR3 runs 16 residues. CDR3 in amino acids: CACDAITGGYPDKLIF. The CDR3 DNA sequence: TGTGCCTGTGACGCTATTACTGGGGGATATCCCGATAAACTCATCTTT.

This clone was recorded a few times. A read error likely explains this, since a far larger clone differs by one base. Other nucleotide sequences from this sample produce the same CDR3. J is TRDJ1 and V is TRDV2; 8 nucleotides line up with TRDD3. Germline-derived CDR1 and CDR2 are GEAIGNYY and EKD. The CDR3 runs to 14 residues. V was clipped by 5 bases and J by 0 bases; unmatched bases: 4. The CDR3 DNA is TGTGCCTGTGGCATACTGGGGGACACCGATAAACTCATCTTT. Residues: CACGILGDTDKLIF.

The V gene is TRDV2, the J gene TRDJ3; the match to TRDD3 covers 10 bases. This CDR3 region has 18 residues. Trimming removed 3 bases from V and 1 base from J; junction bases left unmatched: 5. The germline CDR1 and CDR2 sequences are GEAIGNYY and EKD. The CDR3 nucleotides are TGTGCCTGTGACCACCTGGGGGATAGGTCCTGGGACACCCGACAGATGTTTTTC. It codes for CACDHLGDRSWDTRQMFF.

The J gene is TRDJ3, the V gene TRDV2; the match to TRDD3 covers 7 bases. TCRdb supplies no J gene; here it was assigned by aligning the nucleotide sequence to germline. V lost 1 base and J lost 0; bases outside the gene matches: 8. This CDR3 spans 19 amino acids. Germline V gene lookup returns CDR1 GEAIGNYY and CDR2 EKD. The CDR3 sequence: CACDTSVGESSWDTRQMFF. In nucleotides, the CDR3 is TGTGCCTGTGACACGTCGGTGGGGGAGAGCTCCTGGGACACCCGACAGATGTTTTTC.

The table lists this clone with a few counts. The CDR3 protein is CACDTMYWGIQSSWDTRQMFF. CDR3 nucleotides: TGTGCCTGTGACACTATGTACTGGGGGATACAGAGCTCCTGGGACACCCGACAGATGTTTTTC. The rearrangement uses TRDV2 and TRDJ3; 12 nucleotides align to TRDD3. TCRdb carries no J gene annotation; the J gene was assigned here by matching the DNA with germline. The CDR3 loop spans 21 amino acids. The V and J ends lost 1 base and 0 bases, in that order; junction bases with no gene match: 9. Germline V gives CDR1 GEAIGNYY, CDR2 EKD.

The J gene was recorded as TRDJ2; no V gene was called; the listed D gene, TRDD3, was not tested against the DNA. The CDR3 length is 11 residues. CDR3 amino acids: CACDSLLGYTF. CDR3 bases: TGTGCCTGTGACTCCCTCCTGGGGTATACTTTT.

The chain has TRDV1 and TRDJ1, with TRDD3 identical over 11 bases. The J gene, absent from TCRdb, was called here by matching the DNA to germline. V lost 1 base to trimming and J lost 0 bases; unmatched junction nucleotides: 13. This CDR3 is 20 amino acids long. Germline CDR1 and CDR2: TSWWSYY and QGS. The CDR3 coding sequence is TGTGCTCTTGGGGAACGGGACATGTACTGGGGGATAGGGTACACCGATAAACTCATCTTT. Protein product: CALGERDMYWGIGYTDKLIF.

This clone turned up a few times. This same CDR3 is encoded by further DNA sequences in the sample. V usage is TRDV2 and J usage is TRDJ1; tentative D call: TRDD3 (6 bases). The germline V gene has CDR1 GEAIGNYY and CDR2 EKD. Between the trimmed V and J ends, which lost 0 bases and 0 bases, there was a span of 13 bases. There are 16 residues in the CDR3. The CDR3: CACDTVGGQYTDKLIF. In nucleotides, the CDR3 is TGTGCCTGTGACACCGTTGGGGGCCAATACACCGATAAACTCATCTTT.

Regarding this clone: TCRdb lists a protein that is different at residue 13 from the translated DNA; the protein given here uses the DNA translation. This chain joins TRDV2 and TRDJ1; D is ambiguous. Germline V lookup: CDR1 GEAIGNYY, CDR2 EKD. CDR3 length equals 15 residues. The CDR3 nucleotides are TGTGCCTGTGACACCGTTGGGTTGTACACCGATAAACCCATCTTT. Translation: CACDTVGLYTDKPIF.